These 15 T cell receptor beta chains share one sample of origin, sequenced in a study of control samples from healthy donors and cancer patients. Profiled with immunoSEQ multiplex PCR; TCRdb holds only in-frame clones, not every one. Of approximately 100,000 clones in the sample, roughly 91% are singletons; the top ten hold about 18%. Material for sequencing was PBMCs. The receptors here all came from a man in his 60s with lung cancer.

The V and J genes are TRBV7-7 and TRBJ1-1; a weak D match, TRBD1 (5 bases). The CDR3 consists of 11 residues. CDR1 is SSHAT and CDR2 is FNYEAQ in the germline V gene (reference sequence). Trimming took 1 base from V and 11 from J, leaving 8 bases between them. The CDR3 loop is CASSLGDLAFF. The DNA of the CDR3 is TGTGCCAGCAGCTTAGGGGACTTGGCTTTCTTT.

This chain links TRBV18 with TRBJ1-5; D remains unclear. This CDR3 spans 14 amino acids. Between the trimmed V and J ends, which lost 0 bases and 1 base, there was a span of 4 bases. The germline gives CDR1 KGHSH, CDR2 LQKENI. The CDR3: CASSPPRSNQPQHF. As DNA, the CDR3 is TGTGCCAGCTCACCACCGCGGAGCAATCAGCCCCAGCATTTT.

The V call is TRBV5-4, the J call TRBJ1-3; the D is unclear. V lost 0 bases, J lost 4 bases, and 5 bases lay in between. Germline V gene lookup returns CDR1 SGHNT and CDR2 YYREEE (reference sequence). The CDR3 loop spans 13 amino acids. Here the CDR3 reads CASSLGGGNTIYF. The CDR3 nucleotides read TGTGCCAGCAGCTTGGGCGGCGGAAACACCATATATTTT.

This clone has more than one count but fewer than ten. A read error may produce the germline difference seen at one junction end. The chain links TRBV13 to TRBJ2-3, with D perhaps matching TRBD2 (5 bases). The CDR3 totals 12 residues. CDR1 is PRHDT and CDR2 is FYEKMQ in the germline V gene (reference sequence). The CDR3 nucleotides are TGTGCCAGCAGCACCCGGACCTCCGGGAAAGATTTT. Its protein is CASSTRTSGKDF.

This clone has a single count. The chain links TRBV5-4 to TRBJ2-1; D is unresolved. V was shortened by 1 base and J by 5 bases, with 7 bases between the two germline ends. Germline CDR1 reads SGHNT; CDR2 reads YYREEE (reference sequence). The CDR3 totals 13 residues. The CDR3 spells CASSLLADNEQFF. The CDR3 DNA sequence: TGTGCCAGCAGCTTGTTGGCGGACAATGAGCAGTTCTTC.

The CDR3, as DNA: TGTGCCAGCAGCCCTTTCGCTATTTCCAATCAGCCCCAGCATTTT. It codes for CASSPFAISNQPQHF. The chain joins TRBV5-6 to TRBJ1-5; no clear D gene. The V end was cut by 4 bases, the J end by 3 bases, with 14 bases between. Germline CDR1 SGHDT, CDR2 YYEEEE. The CDR3 sequence is 15 residues long.

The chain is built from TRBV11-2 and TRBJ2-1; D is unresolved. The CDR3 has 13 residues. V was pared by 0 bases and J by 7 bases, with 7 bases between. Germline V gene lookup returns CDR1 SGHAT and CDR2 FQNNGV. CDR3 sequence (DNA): TGTGCCAGCAGCTTAGATATGGGGAATGAGCAGTTCTTC. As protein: CASSLDMGNEQFF.

The CDR3 is CASSQRGQGNQPQHF. Here the CDR3 DNA reads TGTGCCAGCAGCCAAAGGGGACAGGGCAATCAGCCCCAGCATTTT. The chain links TRBV3-1 (or the pseudogene TRBV3-2) to TRBJ1-5; 8 positions match TRBD1. With V trimmed by 2 bases and J by 2 bases, 2 bases remained unmatched. Germline V gene data show CDR1 as LGHDT and CDR2 as YNNKEL (reference sequence). The CDR3 has 15 residues.

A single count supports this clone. This CDR3 is CASRERGGTGANVLTF. CDR3 nucleotides: TGTGCCAGCAGGGAGAGGGGGGGAACTGGGGCCAACGTCCTGACTTTC. The chain combines TRBV25-1 with TRBJ2-6; D perhaps matches TRBD2 (7 bases). This CDR3 is 16 amino acids long. Trimming removed 6 bases at V and 2 bases at J, with 14 bases between. Germline CDR1 is MGHDK and CDR2 is SYGVNS.

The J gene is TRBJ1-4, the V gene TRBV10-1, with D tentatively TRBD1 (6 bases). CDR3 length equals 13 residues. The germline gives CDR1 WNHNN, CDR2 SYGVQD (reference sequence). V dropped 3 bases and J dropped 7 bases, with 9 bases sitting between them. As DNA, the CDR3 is TGCGCCAGCAGTGACCAAGGGGGTGAAAAACTGTTTTTT. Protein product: CASSDQGGEKLFF.

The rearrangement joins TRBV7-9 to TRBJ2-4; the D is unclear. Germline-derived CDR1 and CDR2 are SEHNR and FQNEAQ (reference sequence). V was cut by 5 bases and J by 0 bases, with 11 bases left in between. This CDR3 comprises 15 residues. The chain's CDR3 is CASSHLTIAKNIQYF. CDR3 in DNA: TGTGCCAGCAGCCACTTGACAATAGCCAAAAACATTCAGTACTTC.

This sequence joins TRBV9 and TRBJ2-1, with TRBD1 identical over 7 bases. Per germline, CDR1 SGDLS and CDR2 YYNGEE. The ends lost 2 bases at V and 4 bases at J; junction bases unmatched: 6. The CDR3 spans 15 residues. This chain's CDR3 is CASSVRYRGYNEQFF. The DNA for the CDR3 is TGTGCCAGCAGCGTTCGATACAGGGGTTACAATGAGCAGTTCTTC.

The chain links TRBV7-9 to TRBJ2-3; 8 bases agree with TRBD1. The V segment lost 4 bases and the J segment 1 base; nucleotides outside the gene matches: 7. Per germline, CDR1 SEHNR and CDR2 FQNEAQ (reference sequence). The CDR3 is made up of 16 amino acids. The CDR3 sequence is CASSSTDREGTDTQYF. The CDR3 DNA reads TGTGCCAGCAGCTCCACGGACAGGGAGGGCACAGATACGCAGTATTTT. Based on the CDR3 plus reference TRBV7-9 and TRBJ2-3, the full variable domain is DTGVSQNPRHKITKRGQNVTFRCDPISEHNRLYWYRQTLGQGPEFLTYFQNEAQLEKSRLLSDRFSAERPKGSFSTLEIQRTEQGDSAMYLCASSSTDREGTDTQYFGPGTRLTVL.

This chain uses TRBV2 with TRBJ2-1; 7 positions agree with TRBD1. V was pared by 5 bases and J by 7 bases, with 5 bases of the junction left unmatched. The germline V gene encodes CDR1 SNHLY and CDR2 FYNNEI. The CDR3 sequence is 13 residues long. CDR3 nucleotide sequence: TGTGCCAGCAGTAACAGGGGATGGAATGAGCAGTTCTTC. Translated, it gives CASSNRGWNEQFF.

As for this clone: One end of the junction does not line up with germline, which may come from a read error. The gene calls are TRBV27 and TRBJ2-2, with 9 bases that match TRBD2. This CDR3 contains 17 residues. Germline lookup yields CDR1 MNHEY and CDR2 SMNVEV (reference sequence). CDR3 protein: CASSPETRGGRTGELFF. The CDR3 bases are TGCGCCAGCAGTCCAGAAACGCGGGGGGGCCGGACCGGGGAGCTGTTTTTT.